A selection of T cell receptor beta chains follows, all from one sample in a study of identical twins. TCRdb analysed the 5' RACE reads with MiXCR anew, one entry per CDR3 protein. Among some 760,000 distinct CDR3 sequences listed, 18% were seen once. This sample was shared with a second study, whose subject was T cells expressing NK-cell markers.

Sequenced material: PBMCs. All receptors derive from a woman in her late teens or twenties in good health. The CDR3 runs from the conserved cysteine through the conserved F or W. The D gene is left open where the match is weak. A clone size is listed for some rows: how often the clone was seen (once, few, many), or a class if it is expanded.

size: NA; J: TRBJ2-1; D: TRBD2; V: TRBV12-5; DNA: TGTGCTAGTGGTCTAGCGGGGGGTGGGTACAATGAGCAGTTCTTC; CDR3: CASGLAGGGYNEQFF
size: NA; J: TRBJ2-2; D: NA; V: TRBV29-1; DNA: TGCAGCGCCCCGGCGGGACAGTCGTTCACCGGGGAGCTGTTTTTT; CDR3: CSAPAGQSFTGELFF
size: few; J: TRBJ1-1; D: NA; V: TRBV20-1; DNA: TGCAGTGCTAGTTACGGAGGGGGGACTGAAGCTTTCTTT; CDR3: CSASYGGGTEAFF
size: many; J: TRBJ2-7; D: TRBD1; V: TRBV12-3/TRBV12-4; DNA: TGTGCCAGCAGTCCTACCGGGACAGTCTACGAGCAGTACTTC; CDR3: CASSPTGTVYEQYF
size: few; J: TRBJ1-6; D: NA; V: TRBV5-1; DNA: TGCGCCAGCAGCTTGGCCCGGGGTAATTCACCCCTCCACTTT; CDR3: CASSLARGNSPLHF
size: NA; J: TRBJ2-7; D: NA; V: TRBV13; DNA: TGTGCCAGCAGCCCCCTAGTTAGGTTGGCGGCAACCTACGAGCAGTACTTC; CDR3: CASSPLVRLAATYEQYF
size: few; J: TRBJ2-7; D: NA; V: TRBV4-2; DNA: TGTGCCAGCAGCCAAGGGGGGGCCATTTTCTACGAGCAGTACTTC; CDR3: CASSQGGAIFYEQYF
size: NA; J: TRBJ2-1; D: NA; V: TRBV5-4; DNA: TGTGCCAGCAGCCGGGACTTGAAGGGTAACAATGAGCAGTTCTTC; CDR3: CASSRDLKGNNEQFF
size: NA; J: TRBJ1-1; D: NA; V: TRBV4-3; DNA: TGCGCCAGCAGCCGAGACGTCGGGCACACTGAAGCTTTCTTT; CDR3: CASSRDVGHTEAFF
size: NA; J: TRBJ2-7; D: NA; V: TRBV20-1; DNA: TGCAGTGCTATAATACCGAGACGCCCGGCCTACGAGCAGTACTTC; CDR3: CSAIIPRRPAYEQYF
size: NA; J: TRBJ2-1; D: TRBD2; V: TRBV5-4; DNA: TGTGCCAGCAGCCCCGGTGCAGCGGGGGTGAATGAGCAGTTCTTC; CDR3: CASSPGAAGVNEQFF
size: NA; J: TRBJ2-1; D: NA; V: TRBV30; DNA: TGTGCCTGGCATATCACCTACAATGAGCAGTTCTTC; CDR3: CAWHITYNEQFF
size: NA; J: TRBJ2-7; D: NA; V: TRBV20-1; DNA: TGCAGTACTAGAGGGGCCGGCTCCTACGAGCAGTACTTC; CDR3: CSTRGAGSYEQYF
size: NA; J: TRBJ2-7; D: TRBD1; V: TRBV10-2; DNA: TGCGCCAGCAGTGAGCCACGACAGGGCGGTTTCGAGCAGTACTTC; CDR3: CASSEPRQGGFEQYF
size: few; J: TRBJ2-7; D: TRBD2; V: TRBV30; DNA: TGTGCCTGGAGTCAGGGACTAGCGGGCGGAGAGCAGTACTTC; CDR3: CAWSQGLAGGEQYF
size: few; J: TRBJ2-7; D: TRBD1; V: TRBV5-1; DNA: TGCGCCAGCAGAATAGAGGGGGCCCTCTCCTACGAGCAGTACTTC; CDR3: CASRIEGALSYEQYF
size: few; J: TRBJ1-1; D: NA; V: TRBV11-2; DNA: TGTGCCAGCAGCTTAGGCGGGACGAGCACTGAAGCTTTCTTT; CDR3: CASSLGGTSTEAFF
size: NA; J: TRBJ1-1; D: NA; V: TRBV20-1; DNA: TGCAGTGCTCCGGTAGGCGGTGACGCTTTCTTT; CDR3: CSAPVGGDAFF
size: NA; J: TRBJ2-1; D: NA; V: TRBV6-5; DNA: TGTGCCAGCAGTTCGATCCTACGGTCGATCGTGGTCAATGAGCAGTTCTTC; CDR3: CASSSILRSIVVNEQFF
size: few; J: TRBJ2-5; D: NA; V: TRBV7-9; DNA: TGTGCCGGCTCGAGGAGTCAAGAGACCCAGTACTTC; CDR3: CAGSRSQETQYF
size: NA; J: TRBJ1-2; D: NA; V: TRBV12-3/TRBV12-4; DNA: TGTGCCAGCAGTTTCACACCCGCTAACTATGGCTACACCTTC; CDR3: CASSFTPANYGYTF
size: NA; J: TRBJ1-1; D: NA; V: TRBV20-1; DNA: TGCAGTGCTCCCCGGGGGCCTGAAGCTTTCTTT; CDR3: CSAPRGPEAFF
size: few; J: TRBJ2-7; D: NA; V: TRBV12-3/TRBV12-4; DNA: TGTGCCAGCAGTCCAATGACCACGAAAGAATCCTACGAGCAGTACTTC; CDR3: CASSPMTTKESYEQYF
size: NA; J: TRBJ2-7; D: TRBD2; V: TRBV5-1; DNA: TGCGCCAGCAGCCCGGCACTAGCGGGAGGCCTCTACGAGCAGTACTTC; CDR3: CASSPALAGGLYEQYF
size: NA; J: TRBJ2-7; D: NA; V: TRBV20-1; DNA: TGCAGTGCCCAGAGAGGGGCCGCGGCCGAGCAGTACTTC; CDR3: CSAQRGAAAEQYF
size: few; J: TRBJ2-3; D: NA; V: TRBV9; DNA: TGTGCCAGCAGCCCCGGGCTAGCCAGTTCAGATACGCAGTATTTT; CDR3: CASSPGLASSDTQYF
size: few; J: TRBJ2-7; D: TRBD1; V: TRBV10-1; DNA: TGCGCCAGCAGCCGGGACAGGTCGAACGAGCAGTACTTC; CDR3: CASSRDRSNEQYF
size: many; J: TRBJ1-1; D: NA; V: TRBV7-8; DNA: TGTGCCAGCAGCCCTTACACTGAAGCTTTCTTT; CDR3: CASSPYTEAFF
size: NA; J: TRBJ2-1; D: NA; V: TRBV3-1; DNA: TGTGCCAGCAGCCAAGTAGGGGGGTACAATGAGCAGTTCTTC; CDR3: CASSQVGGYNEQFF
size: few; J: TRBJ1-1; D: TRBD1; V: TRBV10-3; DNA: TGTGCCATCAGTGAGCCCCAGGGACAGAACGTTTTTTTCTTT; CDR3: CAISEPQGQNVFFF
size: NA; J: TRBJ1-4; D: NA; V: TRBV5-1; DNA: TGCGCCAGCCGGAGCGGGGGAACTAATGAAAAACTGTTTTTT; CDR3: CASRSGGTNEKLFF
size: few; J: TRBJ2-3; D: TRBD1; V: TRBV10-3; DNA: TGTGCCATCAGTACTATCACAGGGGGCTACACAGATACGCAGTATTTT; CDR3: CAISTITGGYTDTQYF
size: NA; J: TRBJ2-1; D: TRBD2; V: TRBV10-2; DNA: TGCGCCAGCAGTGATCTAGCGGGGGCCCGGGGTGAGCAGTTCTTC; CDR3: CASSDLAGARGEQFF
size: few; J: TRBJ1-5; D: NA; V: TRBV6-2/TRBV6-3; DNA: TGTGCCAGCAGTTACGGTGCAGGGAGCAATCAGCCCCAGCATTTT; CDR3: CASSYGAGSNQPQHF
size: NA; J: TRBJ2-7; D: TRBD1; V: TRBV11-3; DNA: TGTGCCAGCAGCCCAGGGACAGGGCAGGACGAGCAGTACTTC; CDR3: CASSPGTGQDEQYF
size: few; J: TRBJ1-2; D: NA; V: TRBV6-1; DNA: TGTGCCAGCAGTCCGGACAGTTACTATGGCTACACCTTC; CDR3: CASSPDSYYGYTF
size: NA; J: TRBJ1-5; D: NA; V: TRBV9; DNA: TGTGCCAGCAGCGTTGGGGGTTCGAGCAATCAGCCCCAGCATTTT; CDR3: CASSVGGSSNQPQHF
size: NA; J: TRBJ2-7; D: TRBD1; V: TRBV18; DNA: TGTGCCAGCTCACCAGGAGGACAGGGGTCCAACGAGCAGTACTTC; CDR3: CASSPGGQGSNEQYF
size: few; J: TRBJ1-1; D: TRBD1; V: TRBV20-1; DNA: TGCAGTGCTCCAGGGGGCTACACTGAAGCTTTCTTT; CDR3: CSAPGGYTEAFF
size: few; J: TRBJ2-3; D: NA; V: TRBV5-1; DNA: TGCGCCAGCAGCCCCTACCCTCAGTATTTT; CDR3: CASSPYPQYF
size: many; J: TRBJ2-3; D: TRBD2; V: TRBV7-2; DNA: TGTGCCAGCAGCCTCGGGACTAGCGGGAGTTTCGCAGATACGCAGTATTTT; CDR3: CASSLGTSGSFADTQYF
size: NA; J: TRBJ2-1; D: NA; V: TRBV10-3; DNA: TGTGCCATCAGTGATGGACAGATTGGGTACAATGAGCAGTTCTTC; CDR3: CAISDGQIGYNEQFF
size: many; J: TRBJ1-2; D: NA; V: TRBV10-3; DNA: TGTGCCATCAGTGGGGCAGGCTATGGCTACACCTTC; CDR3: CAISGAGYGYTF
size: NA; J: TRBJ2-7; D: TRBD2; V: TRBV7-8; DNA: TGTGCCAGCAGCTTAGAAGTGTCGGGGGGCTCCTACGAGCAGTACTTC; CDR3: CASSLEVSGGSYEQYF
size: few; J: TRBJ1-6; D: NA; V: TRBV20-1; DNA: TGCAGTGCTAGAGATCCGGGGGGGGGAAATTCACCCCTCCACTTT; CDR3: CSARDPGGGNSPLHF
size: NA; J: TRBJ1-2; D: NA; V: TRBV18; DNA: TGTGCCAGCTCGACGGACAGTTCACCTAACTATGGCTACACCTTC; CDR3: CASSTDSSPNYGYTF